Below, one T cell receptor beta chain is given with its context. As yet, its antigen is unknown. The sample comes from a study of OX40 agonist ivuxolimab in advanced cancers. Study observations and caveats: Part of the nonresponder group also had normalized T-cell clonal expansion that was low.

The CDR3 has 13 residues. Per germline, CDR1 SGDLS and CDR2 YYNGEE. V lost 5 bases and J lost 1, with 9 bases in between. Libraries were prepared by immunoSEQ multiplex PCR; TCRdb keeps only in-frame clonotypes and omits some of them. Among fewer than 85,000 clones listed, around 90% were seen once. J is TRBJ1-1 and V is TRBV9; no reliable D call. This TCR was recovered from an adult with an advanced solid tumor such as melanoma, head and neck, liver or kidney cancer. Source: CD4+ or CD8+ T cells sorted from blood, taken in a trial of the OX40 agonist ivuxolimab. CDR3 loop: CASRIGPNTEAFF. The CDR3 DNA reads TGTGCCAGCAGAATTGGGCCGAACACTGAAGCTTTCTTT.